The clone carrying this T cell receptor (beta chain) was detected a few times. The germline V and J ends were trimmed by 0 bases and 7 bases, with 18 bases remaining between them. CDR1 and CDR2 (germline): ENHRY, SYGVKD. The CDR3 extends over 16 amino acids. The data were taken from a study of T-cell reconstitution after alpha-beta-depleted transplantation in children. TCRbeta library preparation incorporated unique molecular identifiers. TCRdb redid the calling of the PCR reads with MiXCR, one entry per CDR3 protein. The profile shows 450,000 to 550,000 distinct CDR3 sequences, over 10% of them singletons.

The chain carries TRBV10-3 and TRBJ2-5; TRBD1 or TRBD2 may be the D gene (5 bases each). This receptor was identified in a female patient aged 2-15 years who had a stem cell transplant for aplastic anemia, so the T cells may come from the graft donor. The sample in question was PBMCs, mostly from graft donor cells, obtained 180 days after TCRalphabeta/CD19-depleted stem cell transplant. CDR3 in DNA: TGTGCCATCAGTGAGTCCGGGGCTAGTCGAAGAGTGACCCAGTACTTC. As protein: CAISESGASRRVTQYF.